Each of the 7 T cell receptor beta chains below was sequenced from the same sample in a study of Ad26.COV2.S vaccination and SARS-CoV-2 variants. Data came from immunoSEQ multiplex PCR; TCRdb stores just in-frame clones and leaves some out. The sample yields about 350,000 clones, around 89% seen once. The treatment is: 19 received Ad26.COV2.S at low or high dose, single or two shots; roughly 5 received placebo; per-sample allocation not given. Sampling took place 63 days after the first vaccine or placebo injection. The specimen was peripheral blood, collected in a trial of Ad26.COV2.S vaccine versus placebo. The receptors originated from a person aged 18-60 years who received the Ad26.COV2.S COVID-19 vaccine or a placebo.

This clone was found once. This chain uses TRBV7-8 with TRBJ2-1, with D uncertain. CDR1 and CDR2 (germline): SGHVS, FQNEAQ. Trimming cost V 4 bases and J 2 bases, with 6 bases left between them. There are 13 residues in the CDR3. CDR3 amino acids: CASSSPAYNEQFF. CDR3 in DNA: TGTGCCAGCAGCTCCCCCGCCTACAATGAGCAGTTCTTC. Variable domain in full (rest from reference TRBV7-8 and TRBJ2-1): GAGVSQSPRYKVAKRGQDVALRCDPISGHVSLFWYQQALGQGPEFLTYFQNEAQLDKSGLPSDRFFAERPEGSVSTLKIQRTQQEDSAVYLCASSSPAYNEQFFGPGTRLTVL.

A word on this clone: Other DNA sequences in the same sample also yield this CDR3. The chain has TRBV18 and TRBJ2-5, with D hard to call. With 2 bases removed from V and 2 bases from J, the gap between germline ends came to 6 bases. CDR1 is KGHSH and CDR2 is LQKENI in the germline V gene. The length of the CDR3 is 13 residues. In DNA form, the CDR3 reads TGTGCCAGCTCACCAGGCAGGCAAGAGACCCAGTACTTC. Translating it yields CASSPGRQETQYF.

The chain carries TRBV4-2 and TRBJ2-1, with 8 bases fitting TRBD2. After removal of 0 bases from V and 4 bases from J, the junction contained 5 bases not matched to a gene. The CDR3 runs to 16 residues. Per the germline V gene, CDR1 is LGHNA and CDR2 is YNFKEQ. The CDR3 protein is CASSQDPPSGYNEQFF. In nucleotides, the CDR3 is TGTGCCAGCAGCCAAGACCCTCCTAGCGGGTACAATGAGCAGTTCTTC.

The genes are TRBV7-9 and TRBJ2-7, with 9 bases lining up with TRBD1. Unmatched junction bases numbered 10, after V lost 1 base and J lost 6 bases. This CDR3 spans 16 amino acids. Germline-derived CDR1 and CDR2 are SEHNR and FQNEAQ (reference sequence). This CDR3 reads CASSLGQGVLSGEQYF. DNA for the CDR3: TGTGCCAGCAGCTTAGGACAGGGGGTTTTGTCGGGCGAGCAGTACTTC.

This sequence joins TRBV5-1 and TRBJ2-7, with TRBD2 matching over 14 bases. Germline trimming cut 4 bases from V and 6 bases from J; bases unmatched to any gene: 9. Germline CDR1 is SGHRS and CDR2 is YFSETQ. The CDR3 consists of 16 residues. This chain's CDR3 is CASSLRLAGGPGEQYF. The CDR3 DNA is TGCGCCAGCAGCCTCCGACTAGCGGGAGGGCCGGGCGAGCAGTACTTC.

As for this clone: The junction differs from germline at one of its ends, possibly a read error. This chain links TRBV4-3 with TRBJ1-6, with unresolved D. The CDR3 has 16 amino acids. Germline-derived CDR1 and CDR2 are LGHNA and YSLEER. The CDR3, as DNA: TGCGCAGCGCCCGCTCAAACAGTGATCGTACACCAAATCCTCCCCTTT. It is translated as CAAPAQTVIVHQILPF.

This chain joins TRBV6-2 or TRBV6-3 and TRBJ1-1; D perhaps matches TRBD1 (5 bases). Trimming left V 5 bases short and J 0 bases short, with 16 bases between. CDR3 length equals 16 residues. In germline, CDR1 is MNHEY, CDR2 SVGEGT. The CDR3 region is CASSLSRQILNTEAFF. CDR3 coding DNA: TGTGCCAGCAGTCTCAGCAGACAGATCCTGAACACTGAAGCTTTCTTT.